This TCR beta chain was profiled in a study of cytomegalovirus exposure and HLA in healthy donors. 13 Jbeta primers and 60 Vbeta primers were used for the PCR. Data came from immunoSEQ multiplex PCR; TCRdb stores just in-frame clones and leaves some out. Among about 190,000 clones listed, around 67% were seen once. Study-wide points: In vitro data verified a few CMV-associated chains as specific for CMV antigens. Per published accounts, TCR beta sequences correctly predicted the HLA-A and HLA-B alleles of most subjects.

Comment on this clone: The target antigen is unknown.

CDR1 is WNHNN and CDR2 is SYGVQD in the germline V gene (reference sequence). V lost 4 bases and J lost 8; bases outside the gene matches: 10. The CDR3 is made up of 15 amino acids. The sequenced material came from PBMCs. The V gene is TRBV10-1, the J gene TRBJ2-1; 8 bases fit TRBD2. This clonotype originated in a young woman in good health and CMV-seropositive. CDR3 sequence reads: CASSVSGRAGDEQFF. CDR3 DNA sequence: TGCGCCAGCAGTGTCTCCGGGAGGGCCGGGGATGAGCAGTTCTTC.